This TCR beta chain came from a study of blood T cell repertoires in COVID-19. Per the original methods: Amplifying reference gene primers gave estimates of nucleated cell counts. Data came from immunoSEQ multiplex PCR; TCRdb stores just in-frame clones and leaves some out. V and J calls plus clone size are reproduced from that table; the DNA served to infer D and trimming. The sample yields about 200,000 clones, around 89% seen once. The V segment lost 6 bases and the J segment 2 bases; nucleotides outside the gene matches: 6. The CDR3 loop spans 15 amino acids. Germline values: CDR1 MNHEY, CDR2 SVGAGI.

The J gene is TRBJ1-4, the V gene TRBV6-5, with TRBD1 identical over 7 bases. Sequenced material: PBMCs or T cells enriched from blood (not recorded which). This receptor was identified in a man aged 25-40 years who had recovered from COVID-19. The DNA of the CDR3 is TGTGCCAGCAGGAGAGACAGGGTCACTAATGAAAAACTGTTTTTT. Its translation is CASRRDRVTNEKLFF.